The clone carrying this T cell receptor beta chain was seen a handful of times. What it binds is unknown. A single record per CDR3 protein comes from TCRdb applying MiXCR to the 5' RACE reads. Altogether roughly 3,500 distinct CDR3 sequences are present, roughly an eighth being singletons, with the ten largest covering 8% to 10%. This sample is drawn from a study of spatial heterogeneity in lung cancer. Study conclusions and caveats: Expanded TCRs classified as ubiquitous or regional were counted, and these counts tracked ubiquitous and regional nonsynonymous mutations, respectively. Expanded intratumoral alpha and beta TCR counts tracked tumor mutation counts.

Documented time point: sample taken at primary tumor resection. Donors were some 72 untreated early-stage non-small cell lung cancer patients. Sequencing was performed on whole RNA extracted from tumor and nontumor lung tissue, or from frozen PBMC, and the material was left unsorted. CDR3 size: 15 residues. The V and J ends lost 0 bases and 7 bases, in that order; junction bases with no gene match: 9. The germline V gene has CDR1 SGDLS and CDR2 YYNGEE. This chain joins TRBV9 and TRBJ2-5, with 7 bases matching TRBD2. The sequencing used lung tumor tissue, collected at surgery. This sequence was found in a female donor with early-stage non-small cell lung cancer. The CDR3 sequence: CASSVGLADSGTQYF. In nucleotides, the CDR3 is TGTGCCAGCAGCGTAGGACTAGCCGATAGTGGGACCCAGTACTTC.